These 6 T cell receptor beta chains were all obtained from the same sample, sequenced in a study of cytomegalovirus exposure and HLA in healthy donors (dated by TCRdb to about 2017). Libraries were prepared through the immunoSEQ multiplex PCR assay. A mixture of 60 forward primers for TCR Vbeta segments and 13 reverse primers for TCR Jbeta segments was used in the multiplex PCR. Sourced from immuneACCESS, this table was stored by TCRdb with only in-frame sequences that have V and J called. A share of the clones is absent; for the studies checked, an unresolved V gene accounts for under half, and the remainder has no known explanation. The sample table lists about 180,000 clones, around 76% of them with a count of one. The top ten clonotypes cover approximately 1.4% of the sample. Specimen: PBMCs. All receptors derive from a man aged 35 to 55 in good health and CMV-seronegative.

This sequence joins TRBV23-1 and TRBJ2-7, with 7 positions matching TRBD2. TRBV23-1 falls under the ORF class, with uncertain function. J lost 5 bases, V lost 0 bases, and 10 bases had no gene match. The CDR3 spans 16 residues. The chain's CDR3 is CASSQSNRGSWDEQYF. CDR3 nucleotide sequence: TGCGCCAGCAGTCAATCGAACCGCGGGAGCTGGGACGAGCAGTACTTC.

The CDR3 DNA is TGTGCCAGCAGCTTAGGTCCCGGGACAGGGGCCAATCAGCCCCAGCATTTT. It translates to CASSLGPGTGANQPQHF. The V call is TRBV7-2, the J call TRBJ1-5; TRBD1 aligns across 10 bases. Germline V gives CDR1 SGHTA, CDR2 FQGNSA. The V and J ends lost 1 base and 3 bases, in that order; junction bases with no gene match: 6. This CDR3 region has 17 residues.

CDR3 sequence (DNA): TGTGCCAGCAGCGGGGGACTAGCGGGAGCCGGCAAGCAGTACTTC. Translation gives CASSGGLAGAGKQYF. This chain joins TRBV7-8 and TRBJ2-7, with 14 bases fitting TRBD2. The length of the CDR3 is 15 residues. CDR1 and CDR2 (germline): SGHVS, FQNEAQ. V lost 5 bases, J lost 8 bases, and 8 bases stayed unmatched. Based on the CDR3 plus reference TRBV7-8 and TRBJ2-7, the full variable domain is GAGVSQSPRYKVAKRGQDVALRCDPISGHVSLFWYQQALGQGPEFLTYFQNEAQLDKSGLPSDRFFAERPEGSVSTLKIQRTQQEDSAVYLCASSGGLAGAGKQYFGPGTRLTVT.

The chain has TRBV5-4 and TRBJ1-6; 9 positions agree with TRBD1. This CDR3 is 16 amino acids long. V was clipped by 4 bases and J by 9 bases; unmatched bases: 11. The germline V gene encodes CDR1 SGHNT and CDR2 YYREEE (reference sequence). The CDR3 spells CASSIGTGITISPLHF. Here the CDR3 DNA reads TGTGCCAGCAGCATAGGGACAGGGATTACGATTTCACCCCTCCACTTT.

The chain combines TRBV21-1 with TRBJ2-7; the table's TRBD1 call for D was not verified on the DNA. TRBV21-1 is given as a pseudogene. The CDR3 is made up of 20 amino acids. The CDR3 spells CASSKAKPGWDREDPYEQYF. The CDR3 region has the DNA TGTGCCAGCAGCAAAGCCAAGCCAGGGTGGGACAGGGAGGACCCCTACGAGCAGTACTTC.

This CDR3 is CASSLGGLAIEQYF. The CDR3 region has the DNA TGTGCCAGCAGCTTGGGGGGACTAGCTATCGAGCAGTACTTC. The V call is TRBV5-4, the J call TRBJ2-7; TRBD2 matches at 9 bases. V was clipped by 0 bases and J by 6 bases; unmatched bases: 4. Germline V gene sequence: CDR1 SGHNT, CDR2 YYREEE (reference sequence). CDR3 size: 14 residues.